One sample yielded the 13 T cell receptor beta chains listed below, sequenced in a study of blood T cell repertoires in COVID-19. Using immunoSEQ multiplex PCR, the repertoire was profiled, and TCRdb retains in-frame clones only, with some absent. The sample yields 50,000 to 55,000 clones, roughly 82% seen once. Sequencing used peripheral blood. The receptors shown here come from a woman older than 75 with acute or convalescent COVID-19.

This chain uses TRBV28 with TRBJ1-1; TRBD1 is a possible D gene (5 bases). The germline V gene encodes CDR1 MDHEN and CDR2 SYDVKM. V shed 7 bases and J shed 3 bases, with 12 bases lying between them. This CDR3 spans 13 amino acids. The CDR3 DNA reads as TGTGCCAGCAAGGAGGGACCGGACACTGAAGCTTTCTTT. It encodes CASKEGPDTEAFF.

This chain joins TRBV30 and TRBJ1-2, with D possibly matching TRBD1 (5 bases). The length of the CDR3 is 16 residues. Trimming pared 3 bases from V and 4 bases from J, leaving 21 bases between. CDR1 is GTSNPN, CDR2 SVGIG, per germline (reference sequence). This chain's CDR3 is CAWRFPGLQNPYGYTF. In DNA form, the CDR3 reads TGTGCCTGGAGGTTTCCAGGGCTACAAAATCCCTATGGCTACACCTTC.

J is TRBJ2-1 and V is TRBV5-1; 9 nucleotides match TRBD2. Germline V gene data show CDR1 as SGHRS and CDR2 as YFSETQ. V trimming: 0 bases; J trimming: 6 bases; junction bases outside the gene matches: 4. This CDR3 spans 15 amino acids. The CDR3 nucleotides are TGCGCCAGCAGCTTGGTGGCGACTAGCGGCAATGAGCAGTTCTTC. Protein product: CASSLVATSGNEQFF.

This CDR3 is CASSVATWASGGFQETQYF. For the CDR3, the DNA is TGTGCCAGCAGCGTAGCTACGTGGGCTAGCGGGGGATTCCAAGAGACCCAGTACTTC. The chain couples TRBV9 to TRBJ2-5; 10 bases map to TRBD2. Losses at the gene ends were 0 bases for V and 1 base for J; bases not matched to a gene: 12. CDR3 length: 19 amino acids. Germline V gene lookup returns CDR1 SGDLS and CDR2 YYNGEE. The full variable domain, in which reference TRBV9 and TRBJ2-5 provide the parts outside the CDR3, is DSGVTQTPKHLITATGQRVTLRCSPRSGDLSVYWYQQSLDQGLQFLIQYYNGEERAKGNILERFSAQQFPDLHSELNLSSLELGDSALYFCASSVATWASGGFQETQYFGPGTRLLVL.

The chain uses TRBV21-1 and TRBJ1-5; TRBD1 was called by the table and not checked on the DNA. TRBV21-1 is a pseudogene. The CDR3 is made up of 17 amino acids. CDR3: CASSKALTDRVNQPQHF. CDR3 bases: TGTGCCAGCAGCAAAGCACTAACCGACAGGGTGAATCAGCCCCAGCATTTT.

J is TRBJ2-1 and V is TRBV7-9, with 12 bases aligning to TRBD2. CDR3 length equals 15 residues. Germline assignment: CDR1 SEHNR and CDR2 FQNEAQ (reference sequence). V lost 3 bases to trimming and J lost 7 bases; unmatched junction nucleotides: 4. The chain's CDR3 is CASSFLAGGSNEQFF. In nucleotides, the CDR3 is TGTGCCAGCAGCTTTCTAGCGGGAGGGTCAAATGAGCAGTTCTTC.

The chain couples TRBV6-1 to TRBJ2-7, with TRBD2 as a possible D gene (6 bases). Germline V gene data show CDR1 as MNHNS and CDR2 as SASEGT. CDR3 length: 15 residues. V lost 1 base and J 2 bases, leaving 12 bases between the germline ends. In DNA, the CDR3 is TGTGCCAGCAGTGAAGTTTTGGGGAGGCCCTACGAGCAGTACTTC. It encodes CASSEVLGRPYEQYF.

This clone showed up just once. The rearrangement joins TRBV5-4 to TRBJ2-7; TRBD1 matches at 7 bases. The CDR3 is 12 amino acids. CDR1 SGHNT and CDR2 YYREEE come from the germline V gene (reference sequence). The junction had 6 bases not matched to a gene; V was cut back by 5 bases and J by 7 bases. CDR3 in amino acids: CASSSDRVEQYV. DNA for the CDR3: TGTGCCAGCAGTTCTGACAGGGTGGAGCAGTACGTC.

The CDR3 sequence: CASSYSRLETQYF. Written as DNA, the CDR3 is TGTGCCAGCAGTTACTCGAGGCTCGAGACCCAGTACTTC. The V and J genes are TRBV6-6 and TRBJ2-5; D call uncertain. Per germline, CDR1 MNHNY and CDR2 SVGAGI (reference sequence). Trimming stripped 0 bases from V and 5 bases from J, with 7 bases between. The CDR3 has 13 residues.

By sample fraction, this clone is medium-sized. The V gene is TRBV7-3, the J gene TRBJ2-1, with 7 nucleotides matching TRBD2. This CDR3 has 16 amino acids. The germline V gene encodes CDR1 SGHTA and CDR2 FQGTGA. Trimming cost V 6 bases and J 0 bases; bases outside gene matches: 8. This CDR3 is CASSHTSDSSYNEQFF. The CDR3 bases are TGTGCCAGCAGTCATACTAGCGACAGCTCCTACAATGAGCAGTTCTTC.

The J gene is TRBJ2-3, the V gene TRBV18; D perhaps matches TRBD2 (6 bases). CDR3 length: 16 residues. Between the trimmed V and J ends, which lost 5 bases and 1 base, there was a span of 16 bases. Germline V gene data show CDR1 as KGHSH and CDR2 as LQKENI. In nucleotides, the CDR3 is TGTGCCAGCTCATCTAACCGGGACTTCGGCACAGATACGCAGTATTTT. Residues: CASSSNRDFGTDTQYF. Full variable domain (remainder filled in from reference TRBV18 and TRBJ2-3): NAGVMQNPRHLVRRRGQEARLRCSPMKGHSHVYWYRQLPEEGLKFMVYLQKENIIDESGMPKERFSAEFPKEGPSILRIQQVVRGDSAAYFCASSSNRDFGTDTQYFGPGTRLTVL.

The rearrangement uses TRBV18 and TRBJ2-1, with TRBD2 matching 12 bases. There are 16 residues in the CDR3. The ends lost 3 bases at V and 4 bases at J; junction bases unmatched: 4. Germline lookup yields CDR1 KGHSH and CDR2 LQKENI. In DNA form, the CDR3 reads TGTGCCAGCTCACCCCGGACTAGCGGGATTTACAATGAGCAGTTCTTC. Translating it yields CASSPRTSGIYNEQFF.

The gene calls are TRBV7-3 and TRBJ2-3, with TRBD2 matching 9 bases. CDR1 is SGHTA, CDR2 FQGTGA, per germline. V shed 5 bases and J 5 bases; nucleotides not matched to a gene: 14. This CDR3 has 17 residues. CDR3 DNA: TGTGCCAGCAGCCATGGGCGGGGAGCGGGAGGCGAAGATACGCAGTATTTT. It codes for CASSHGRGAGGEDTQYF. Using reference TRBV7-3 and TRBJ2-3 for the parts outside the CDR3, the full variable domain is GAGVSQTPSNKVTEKGKYVELRCDPISGHTALYWYRQSLGQGPEFLIYFQGTGAADDSGLPNDRFFAVRPEGSVSTLKIQRTERGDSAVYLCASSHGRGAGGEDTQYFGPGTRLTVL.